Listed here is a single T cell receptor (beta chain). No antigen is known for it. The data stem from a study of cytotoxic CD8 clonotypes in ibrutinib-treated CLL. Study-wide points: Increased clonality at ibrutinib response gave way to a return toward baseline at progression.

Clones were read by immunoSEQ multiplex PCR, and TCRdb kept only the in-frame ones, dropping some. Altogether 200,000 to 250,000 clones are present, 70% to 75% being singletons, with the ten largest covering 5.5% to 7%. This TCR derives from a human donor with chronic lymphocytic leukemia. Source: PBMCs, taken after 12 months of ibrutinib treatment.

CDR3 sequence reads: CASSSLRVSPGEQFF. CDR3 nucleotide sequence: TGCGCCAGCAGCTCTCTTAGGGTCTCCCCGGGAGAGCAGTTCTTC. This chain uses TRBV5-1 with TRBJ2-1; weak D call: TRBD2 (5 bases). Trimming shortened V by 3 bases and J by 10 bases, and 20 bases separated the two germline ends. The CDR3 has 15 amino acids. Germline lookup yields CDR1 SGHRS and CDR2 YFSETQ.